What follows are 11 T cell receptor beta chains derived from one specimen sequenced in a study of radiation and T cells in renal cell carcinoma. Some clones are missing from TCRdb's copy, which holds only in-frame ones; the method was immunoSEQ multiplex PCR. The top ten clones hold 20% to 25% of a sample with 70,000 to 80,000 clones, approximately 83% of them seen once. The sample's time point: blood 2 weeks post-SBRT. Sample treatment: 15 Gy SBRT to primary tumor, nephrectomy 4 weeks later. The sample here was blood, taken from a patient whose treatment included radiotherapy and nephrectomy. The receptors were sampled from a woman in her forties or fifties with renal cell carcinoma.

The rearrangement uses TRBV11-2 and TRBJ2-3; D gene unclear. The CDR3 is 15 amino acids. The V and J ends lost 5 bases and 3 bases respectively, with 15 bases between them. Germline V gives CDR1 SGHAT, CDR2 FQNNGV. The CDR3 protein is CASSRQLLGTDTQYF. The CDR3 nucleotides are TGTGCCAGCAGCAGACAACTCCTGGGGACAGATACGCAGTATTTT.

A single count supports this clone. The chain uses TRBV6-5 and TRBJ2-7; D assignment may be TRBD1 or TRBD2 (5 bases each). This CDR3 is built from 14 residues. CDR1 and CDR2 (germline): MNHEY, SVGAGI. V gave up 5 bases and J gave up 2 bases, with 13 bases separating them. The CDR3 region is CASSPRDHPYEQYF. CDR3 DNA sequence: TGTGCCAGCAGTCCCCGGGACCATCCCTACGAGCAGTACTTC.

This clone was detected once. The chain recombines TRBV6-5 with TRBJ1-5; 9 nucleotides align to TRBD1. With V trimmed by 2 bases and J by 7 bases, 3 bases remained unmatched. The CDR3 is 14 amino acids. Per the germline V gene, CDR1 is MNHEY and CDR2 is SVGAGI. The CDR3 sequence: CASSYGQGSQPQHF. CDR3 nucleotide sequence: TGTGCCAGCAGTTACGGACAGGGGTCCCAGCCCCAGCATTTT.

The chain couples TRBV7-9 to TRBJ1-1; D remains ambiguous. The CDR3 contains 14 residues. V shed 7 bases and J shed 0 bases, with 12 bases lying between them. CDR1 and CDR2 from the germline V gene are SEHNR and FQNEAQ (reference sequence). In DNA, the CDR3 is TGTGCCAGCACCCTACAGCGGATGAACACTGAAGCTTTCTTT. It codes for CASTLQRMNTEAFF.

The sample holds one count of this clone. The DNA for the CDR3 is TGTGCCAGCTCCCCGGGACAGGGAAAACGCACCGGGGAGCTGTTTTTT. Its protein is CASSPGQGKRTGELFF. V and J are TRBV18 and TRBJ2-2, with TRBD1 matching 9 bases. Germline V gives CDR1 KGHSH, CDR2 LQKENI. The CDR3 totals 16 residues. Germline trimming cut 6 bases from V and 4 bases from J; bases unmatched to any gene: 9.

The V and J genes are TRBV11-2 and TRBJ2-7; D call uncertain. Germline CDR1 is SGHAT and CDR2 is FQNNGV. V was trimmed by 1 base and J by 1 base, leaving 5 bases between them. CDR3 length: 13 residues. CDR3 residues: CASSLGGSYEQYF. CDR3 sequence (DNA): TGTGCCAGCAGCTTAGGTGGGTCCTACGAGCAGTACTTC.

The J gene is TRBJ2-5, the V gene TRBV20-1; D is unresolved. The CDR3 is made up of 11 amino acids. Germline V gene data show CDR1 as DFQATT and CDR2 as SNEGSKA (reference sequence). V was trimmed by 5 bases and J by 5 bases, leaving 9 bases between them. Here the CDR3 reads CSALYAETQYF. CDR3 nucleotides: TGCAGTGCTCTTTATGCGGAGACCCAGTACTTC.

The chain joins TRBV9 to TRBJ2-7; no reliable D call. Germline CDR1 reads SGDLS; CDR2 reads YYNGEE. The CDR3 is 15 amino acids. Trimming took off 0 bases at V and 4 bases at J, with 14 bases between the two ends. DNA for the CDR3: TGTGCCAGCAGCGTAGGATGGGGTACCTTTTACGAGCAGTACTTC. It translates to CASSVGWGTFYEQYF.

This sequence joins TRBV11-3 and TRBJ2-1, with D unresolved. The CDR3 totals 15 residues. Germline V lookup: CDR1 SGHNT, CDR2 YENEEA. V was trimmed by 0 bases and J by 4 bases, leaving 10 bases between them. The CDR3 loop is CASSLDLANYNEQFF. Here the CDR3 DNA reads TGTGCCAGCAGCTTAGATCTGGCCAATTACAATGAGCAGTTCTTC.

The rearrangement uses TRBV9 and TRBJ1-5, with D uncertain. Trimming removed 0 bases from V and 2 bases from J, with 9 bases in between. CDR1 and CDR2 from the germline V gene are SGDLS and YYNGEE. This CDR3 contains 15 residues. The DNA for the CDR3 is TGTGCCAGCAGCGTAGGGGGTTCGGGCAATCAGCCCCAGCATTTT. It translates to CASSVGGSGNQPQHF.

This rearrangement joins TRBV7-2 to TRBJ2-2; TRBD2 is a possible D gene (5 bases). The CDR3 consists of 14 residues. The germline CDR1 and CDR2 sequences are SGHTA and FQGNSA. Trimming stripped 5 bases from V and 1 base from J, with 8 bases between. CDR3 sequence reads: CASSEGWNTGELFF. CDR3 DNA sequence: TGTGCCAGCAGCGAGGGTTGGAACACCGGGGAGCTGTTTTTT.